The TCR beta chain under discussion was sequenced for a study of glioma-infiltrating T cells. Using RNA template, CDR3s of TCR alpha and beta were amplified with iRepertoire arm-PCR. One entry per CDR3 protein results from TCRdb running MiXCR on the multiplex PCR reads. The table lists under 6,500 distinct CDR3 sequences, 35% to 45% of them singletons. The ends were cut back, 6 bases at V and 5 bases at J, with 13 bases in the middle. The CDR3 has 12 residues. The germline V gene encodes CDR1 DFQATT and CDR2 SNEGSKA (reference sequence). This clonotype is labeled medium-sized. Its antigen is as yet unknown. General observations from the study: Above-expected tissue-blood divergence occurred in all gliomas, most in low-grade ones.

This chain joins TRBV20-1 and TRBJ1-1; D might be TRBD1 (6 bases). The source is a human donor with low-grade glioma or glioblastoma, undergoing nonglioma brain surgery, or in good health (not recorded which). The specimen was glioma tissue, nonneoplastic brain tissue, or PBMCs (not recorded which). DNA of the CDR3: TGCAGTGCCCCGGGCCAGGGGACTGAAGCTTTCTTT. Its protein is CSAPGQGTEAFF.